Following are 21 T cell receptor beta chains from one sample sequenced in a study of cytomegalovirus exposure and HLA in healthy donors. Primers: 60 Vbeta forward and 13 Jbeta reverse. Generated by immunoSEQ multiplex PCR, the TCRdb table keeps only in-frame clones and is missing some. The profile shows about 130,000 clones, about 76% of them singletons. The sequencing sample was made of PBMCs. All receptors come from a man between 18 and 29 years old in good health and CMV-seronegative.

V usage is TRBV19 and J usage is TRBJ1-4; 10 bases agree with TRBD1. Germline V lookup: CDR1 LNHDA, CDR2 SQIVND (reference sequence). The CDR3 extends over 17 amino acids. Trimming at V came to 4 bases and at J to 8 bases, leaving 13 bases not matched to a gene. CDR3 nucleotides: TGTGCCAGTAGTAGGGAGACAGGGGGCCGGCGATCGGAAAAACTGTTTTTT. Translating it yields CASSRETGGRRSEKLFF.

The chain employs TRBV30 and TRBJ1-2, with a weak D call TRBD1 (6 bases). The V end lost 1 base, the J end lost 5 bases, and 11 bases lay between the germline ends. This CDR3 is 13 amino acids long. CDR1 and CDR2 from the germline V gene are GTSNPN and SVGIG (reference sequence). In DNA, the CDR3 is TGTGCCTGGAGTGCAGGGGCGCGGTATGGCTACACCTTC. Amino acids: CAWSAGARYGYTF.

This sequence joins TRBV6-4 and TRBJ1-5, with TRBD1 identical over 7 bases. Germline V lookup: CDR1 MRHNA, CDR2 SNTAGT. The CDR3 length is 14 residues. The J segment lost 6 bases and the V segment lost 4 bases, leaving 6 bases of the junction unmatched. The CDR3 spells CASSAEGASQPQHF. CDR3 bases: TGTGCCAGCAGTGCAGAGGGGGCGAGTCAGCCCCAGCATTTT.

This clone was observed a single time. The genes are TRBV14 and TRBJ2-7; D may be TRBD1 (6 bases). The V end lost 5 bases, the J end lost 3 bases, and 17 bases lay between the germline ends. This CDR3 is 15 amino acids long. Germline CDR1 reads SGHDN; CDR2 reads FVKESK. The CDR3 here is CASSSNIGQYYEQYF. In nucleotides, the CDR3 is TGTGCCAGCAGCTCGAACATTGGACAGTACTACGAGCAGTACTTC.

This chain links TRBV18 with TRBJ1-3, with D uncertain. Trimming stripped 1 base from V and 4 bases from J, with 8 bases between. This CDR3 has 14 amino acids. CDR1 KGHSH and CDR2 LQKENI come from the germline V gene. This CDR3 reads CASSPQTTGNTIYF. The CDR3, as DNA: TGTGCCAGCTCACCACAGACGACAGGAAACACCATATATTTT.

This clone was observed a handful of times. This chain links TRBV29-1 with TRBJ1-2; weak D call: TRBD1 (5 bases). The ends were cut back, 3 bases at V and 5 bases at J, with 13 bases in the middle. The V gene's germline CDR1 is SQVTM and CDR2 ANQGSEA. This CDR3 region has 13 residues. CDR3 protein: CSVERYTGYGYTF. The DNA of the CDR3 is TGCAGCGTTGAGCGTTACACAGGTTATGGCTACACCTTC.

This clone has only a few counts. The chain carries TRBV10-1 and TRBJ1-5; perhaps TRBD1 as D (5 bases). Germline CDR1 reads WNHNN; CDR2 reads SYGVQD (reference sequence). V was shortened by 4 bases and J by 3 bases, with 7 bases between the two germline ends. This CDR3 spans 13 amino acids. The CDR3 protein is CASSAGFNQPQHF. CDR3 coding DNA: TGCGCCAGCAGTGCAGGGTTCAATCAGCCCCAGCATTTT.

J is TRBJ2-2 and V is TRBV20-1; D is unclear. Trimming shortened V by 3 bases and J by 5 bases, and 4 bases separated the two germline ends. The CDR3 has 11 amino acids. Germline V gives CDR1 DFQATT, CDR2 SNEGSKA (reference sequence). This chain's CDR3 is CSASRTGELFF. CDR3 bases: TGCAGTGCTAGTCGGACCGGGGAGCTGTTTTTT.

The gene calls are TRBV4-3 and TRBJ1-1; the D gene is possibly TRBD1 (6 bases). Germline V lookup: CDR1 LGHNA, CDR2 YSLEER. V gave up 4 bases and J gave up 3 bases, with 12 bases separating them. The CDR3 is 14 residues long. The CDR3 bases are TGCGCCAGCAGCCCTACGGGACAATACACTGAAGCTTTCTTT. The encoded protein is CASSPTGQYTEAFF.

On this clone: At one end, the junction sequence differs from germline, possibly due to a read error. Distinct nucleotide sequences in the sample also encode this CDR3. The chain recombines TRBV7-9 with TRBJ2-7; D remains ambiguous. The CDR3 has 15 amino acids. In germline, CDR1 is SEHNR, CDR2 FQNEAQ (reference sequence). In nucleotides, the CDR3 is TGCGCCAGCAGCTTAGTTGGGCCAGGTGGCCACGAGCAGTACTTC. Translation: CASSLVGPGGHEQYF.

V and J are TRBV13 and TRBJ1-2; D not certain. This CDR3 is built from 14 residues. Deletions cut 0 bases from V and 3 bases from J, with 8 bases between. The V gene's germline CDR1 is PRHDT and CDR2 FYEKMQ (reference sequence). For the CDR3, the DNA is TGTGCCAGCAGCTTAGGTCTCTTCGACTATGGCTACACCTTC. It specifies CASSLGLFDYGYTF.

The J gene is TRBJ2-1, the V gene TRBV18, with D unclear. From germline, CDR1 is KGHSH and CDR2 LQKENI. There are 13 residues in the CDR3. Trimming cost V 3 bases and J 9 bases, with 12 bases left between them. The CDR3, as DNA: TGTGCCAGCTCACCCCAACCTGGTAGTGAGCAGTTCTTC. As protein: CASSPQPGSEQFF.

The chain uses TRBV18 and TRBJ1-4; D call uncertain. V lost 6 bases, J lost 7 bases, and 18 bases lay in between. CDR3 size: 15 residues. The germline gives CDR1 KGHSH, CDR2 LQKENI. The CDR3 loop is CASSPNGREREKLFF. Here the CDR3 DNA reads TGTGCCAGCTCTCCGAATGGGCGGGAGCGTGAAAAACTGTTTTTT. Full variable domain (remainder filled in from reference TRBV18 and TRBJ1-4): NAGVMQNPRHLVRRRGQEARLRCSPMKGHSHVYWYRQLPEEGLKFMVYLQKENIIDESGMPKERFSAEFPKEGPSILRIQQVVRGDSAAYFCASSPNGREREKLFFGSGTQLSVL.

V gene TRBV6-5 combines with J gene TRBJ1-1, with 7 bases identical to TRBD1. V lost 6 bases, J lost 3 bases, and 4 bases stayed unmatched. The CDR3 runs to 13 residues. Germline CDR1 is MNHEY and CDR2 is SVGAGI. CDR3 sequence reads: CASSPTGDTEAFF. The CDR3 DNA reads TGTGCCAGCAGCCCTACAGGGGACACTGAAGCTTTCTTT.

This clone was counted a few times. The gene calls are TRBV4-2 and TRBJ2-7; TRBD1 might be the D (5 bases). V gave up 0 bases and J gave up 4 bases, with 7 bases separating them. The germline gives CDR1 LGHNA, CDR2 YNFKEQ. The CDR3 extends over 13 amino acids. CDR3 amino acids: CASSQDKGYEQYF. In DNA, the CDR3 is TGTGCCAGCAGCCAAGATAAGGGGTACGAGCAGTACTTC.

This clone was seen a handful of times. The chain has TRBV4-1 and TRBJ1-2, with a weak D call TRBD1 (6 bases). Trimming removed 6 bases from V and 4 bases from J, with 18 bases in between. The CDR3 length is 15 residues. Germline V gene sequence: CDR1 MGHRA, CDR2 YSYEKL. CDR3 protein: CASRPGQASIYGYTF. CDR3 coding DNA: TGCGCCAGCAGGCCGGGACAAGCGTCGATCTATGGCTACACCTTC.

The chain couples TRBV29-1 to TRBJ2-1; D gene unclear. Germline V gene sequence: CDR1 SQVTM, CDR2 ANQGSEA. The germline V and J ends were trimmed by 7 bases and 10 bases, with 17 bases remaining between them. The CDR3 loop spans 12 amino acids. The CDR3, as DNA: TGCAGCGGAGGTCCAGCTTCTAGGGAGCAGTTCTTC. Translated: CSGGPASREQFF.

The chain has TRBV30 and TRBJ1-2; D not certain. V dropped 1 base and J dropped 0 bases, with 9 bases sitting between them. This CDR3 is built from 14 residues. The germline V gene has CDR1 GTSNPN and CDR2 SVGIG (reference sequence). The CDR3 sequence: CAWSGGVSNYGYTF. In DNA form, the CDR3 reads TGTGCCTGGAGTGGGGGAGTTTCTAACTATGGCTACACCTTC.

This CDR3 is CASRVDRDSYEQYF. CDR3 DNA: TGTGCCAGCAGAGTTGACAGGGATTCCTACGAGCAGTACTTC. This sequence joins TRBV6-4 and TRBJ2-7; TRBD1 matches 7 bases. This CDR3 has 14 amino acids. The germline gives CDR1 MRHNA, CDR2 SNTAGT. The V segment lost 6 bases and the J segment 1 base; nucleotides outside the gene matches: 6.

CDR3 DNA: TGTGCCAGCAGTCGGGACAGCCAGAACTACGAGCAGTACTTC. Amino acid sequence: CASSRDSQNYEQYF. This sequence joins TRBV7-6 and TRBJ2-7, with 7 bases fitting TRBD1. CDR3 length: 14 residues. With V trimmed by 6 bases and J by 3 bases, 8 bases remained unmatched. CDR1 is SGHVS, CDR2 FNYEAQ, per germline.

The chain links TRBV27 to TRBJ2-7; TRBD1 agrees at 7 bases. This CDR3 region has 15 residues. The germline V gene encodes CDR1 MNHEY and CDR2 SMNVEV (reference sequence). The V gene end was trimmed by 6 bases and the J gene end by 1 base; junction bases not matched to a gene: 9. Here the CDR3 DNA reads TGTGCCAGCAGCCCGGACAGGTTCGGTTCCTACGAGCAGTACTTC. Amino acids: CASSPDRFGSYEQYF.